This T cell receptor (beta chain) was captured by sequencing in a study of CXCR3-negative and CXCR3-positive naive CD8 T cells. The germline gives CDR1 SGHVS, CDR2 FQNEAQ. The CDR3 is made up of 13 amino acids. UMI labels and 5' RACE were used to prepare the TRB cDNA libraries. Each CDR3 protein gets one entry in TCRdb, which reprocessed the 5' RACE reads and gives no DNA. In all, the sample yields approximately 52,000 distinct CDR3 sequences. The sample was memory CD8+ T cells from blood. The chain links TRBV7-8 to TRBJ2-7; TCRdb picks TRBD1, but there is no DNA to check that call. The receptor's source is a human donor in good health. Some clones in this sample may be carry-over from other donors' samples. The CDR3 reads CASSSRVLYEQYF.